Presented here are 13 T cell receptor beta chains from one specimen sequenced in a study of blood T cell repertoires in COVID-19. Some clones are missing from TCRdb's copy, which holds only in-frame ones; the method was immunoSEQ multiplex PCR. The repertoire holds roughly 140,000 clones, with 86% as singletons. The sequenced sample consisted of peripheral blood. The source is a man between 65 and 85 years old with acute or convalescent COVID-19.

J is TRBJ2-3 and V is TRBV7-6; D might be TRBD2 (6 bases). Germline V gene data show CDR1 as SGHVS and CDR2 as FNYEAQ. The CDR3 loop spans 14 amino acids. V lost 5 bases to trimming and J lost 3 bases, with 12 bases between them. The CDR3 loop is CASSPGAGTDTQYF. CDR3 DNA: TGTGCCAGCAGCCCGGGAGCAGGTACAGATACGCAGTATTTT.

The V gene is TRBV2, the J gene TRBJ2-7, with 9 bases aligning to TRBD2. This CDR3 contains 16 residues. The trim removed 5 bases at V and 2 bases at J, leaving 10 bases unmatched. Per the germline V gene, CDR1 is SNHLY and CDR2 is FYNNEI. The CDR3 sequence is CASSTGHSGSPYEQYF. The CDR3 DNA reads TGTGCCAGCAGTACGGGGCATAGCGGGAGCCCCTACGAGCAGTACTTC.

The chain employs TRBV7-2 and TRBJ2-5, with D perhaps matching TRBD2 (6 bases). CDR3 length: 14 residues. Germline V gene lookup returns CDR1 SGHTA and CDR2 FQGNSA. V was clipped by 1 base and J by 1 base, with 7 bases between them. DNA of the CDR3: TGTGCCAGCAGCTTAGGCGGGGCCCAAGAGACCCAGTACTTC. Residues: CASSLGGAQETQYF.

V is TRBV7-9 and J is TRBJ2-7; tentative D call: TRBD2 (6 bases). The CDR3 totals 15 residues. V was clipped by 0 bases and J by 1 base, with 10 bases between them. Germline V gene lookup returns CDR1 SEHNR and CDR2 FQNEAQ (reference sequence). The DNA of the CDR3 is TGTGCCAGCAGCTTAGCGGGGGGTAGGTCCTACGAGCAGTACTTC. Translated, it gives CASSLAGGRSYEQYF.

The chain combines TRBV5-1 with TRBJ2-1; 7 bases are shared with TRBD1. Germline values: CDR1 SGHRS, CDR2 YFSETQ. The length of the CDR3 is 12 residues. Germline trimming cut 2 bases from V and 8 bases from J; bases unmatched to any gene: 1. The CDR3 loop is CASSLTGDEQFF. The CDR3 DNA is TGCGCCAGCAGCTTAACAGGGGATGAGCAGTTCTTC.

The chain joins TRBV16 to TRBJ2-2; TRBD1 agrees at 7 bases. V lost 0 bases and J lost 4; bases outside the gene matches: 11. CDR1 KGHSY and CDR2 FQNENV come from the germline V gene. The CDR3 has 18 residues. DNA for the CDR3: TGTGCCAGCAGCCAATCCCTGCCGAGACAGGGATCCACCGGGGAGCTGTTTTTT. Translated: CASSQSLPRQGSTGELFF.

A single count supports this clone. V and J are TRBV5-8 and TRBJ2-5; tentatively, D is TRBD1 (6 bases). V shed 5 bases and J shed 0 bases, with 17 bases lying between them. The CDR3 totals 16 residues. Germline loops: CDR1 SGHTS, CDR2 YDEGEE. This CDR3 is CASRRVRDTNQETQYF. The CDR3 DNA sequence: TGTGCCAGCAGGCGTGTCCGGGACACCAACCAAGAGACCCAGTACTTC.

The chain recombines TRBV15 with TRBJ1-4, with D hard to call. Trimming removed 0 bases from V and 10 bases from J, with 12 bases in between. This CDR3 comprises 14 residues. The V gene's germline CDR1 is LNHNV and CDR2 YYDKDF (reference sequence). CDR3 sequence reads: CATSRETVEGKLFF. CDR3 nucleotides: TGTGCCACCAGCAGAGAAACAGTTGAGGGAAAACTGTTTTTT.

This sequence joins TRBV3-1 (or the pseudogene TRBV3-2) and TRBJ1-2; D is unclear. CDR1 LGHDT and CDR2 YNNKEL come from the germline V gene (reference sequence). The V and J ends lost 2 bases and 8 bases respectively, with 18 bases between them. The CDR3 is 15 amino acids. CDR3 nucleotides: TGTGCCAGCAGCCAATCAAAGCTGGTCCCCCTGGGCTACACCTTC. This gives the protein CASSQSKLVPLGYTF.

Only one count was recorded for this clone. This sequence joins TRBV19 and TRBJ1-4; 11 bases map to TRBD1. The V gene end was trimmed by 5 bases and the J gene end by 7 bases; junction bases not matched to a gene: 9. The CDR3 runs to 16 residues. Per the germline V gene, CDR1 is LNHDA and CDR2 is SQIVND (reference sequence). The CDR3 here is CASSSSPGTGGEKLFF. CDR3 DNA: TGTGCCAGTAGTTCAAGCCCCGGGACAGGGGGTGAAAAACTGTTTTTT.

Worth noting for this clone: Lacking the conserved final phenylalanine or tryptophan, this CDR3 likely reflects a read error. The DNA is omitted, as the CDR3 cannot be located on it reliably, and the CDR3 follows TCRdb's listing. The chain has TRBV10-1 and TRBJ2-7; the table names TRBD2, a call not compared with the DNA. The CDR3 is made up of 9 amino acids, end residues included. Germline V lookup: CDR1 WNHNN, CDR2 SYGVQD (reference sequence). CDR3 residues: CASSMSRSP.

V gene TRBV6-2 or TRBV6-3 combines with J gene TRBJ2-7; D gene unclear. CDR1 and CDR2 (germline): MNHEY, SVGEGT. The CDR3 runs to 16 residues. Between the trimmed V and J ends, which lost 4 bases and 4 bases, there was a span of 20 bases. The DNA for the CDR3 is TGTGCCAGCAGTTCGAACCTGCGGCAGCGACCTTACGAGCAGTACTTC. It encodes CASSSNLRQRPYEQYF.

V gene TRBV6-1 combines with J gene TRBJ2-5; 8 nucleotides align to TRBD1. V trimming: 2 bases; J trimming: 7 bases; junction bases outside the gene matches: 9. The length of the CDR3 is 15 residues. In germline, CDR1 is MNHNS, CDR2 SASEGT. CDR3: CASSESGRGRGTQYF. The CDR3 DNA follows: TGTGCCAGCAGTGAAAGCGGCAGGGGGCGAGGGACCCAGTACTTC.